The entry below describes one T cell receptor (beta chain). Unmatched junction bases numbered 8, after V lost 7 bases and J lost 5 bases. Per germline, CDR1 MDHEN and CDR2 SYDVKM. This CDR3 has 14 amino acids. An assay was performed, and its level was deep. Produced via immunoSEQ multiplex PCR; TCRdb's table is partial and in-frame only. The sample records more than 2,000,000 clones, around nine tenths being singletons. These data come from a study of shared clonotypes between healthy human individuals. This TCR derives from a young man in good health. The V and J genes are TRBV28 and TRBJ2-5, with 9 bases fitting TRBD1. Source material: naive CD4+ T cells sorted from blood. This sample's subset: CD45RA+ positively selected. CDR3 in DNA: TGTGCCAGCACAACAGGGGGCGGTATGGAGACCCAGTACTTC. Amino acid sequence: CASTTGGGMETQYF.